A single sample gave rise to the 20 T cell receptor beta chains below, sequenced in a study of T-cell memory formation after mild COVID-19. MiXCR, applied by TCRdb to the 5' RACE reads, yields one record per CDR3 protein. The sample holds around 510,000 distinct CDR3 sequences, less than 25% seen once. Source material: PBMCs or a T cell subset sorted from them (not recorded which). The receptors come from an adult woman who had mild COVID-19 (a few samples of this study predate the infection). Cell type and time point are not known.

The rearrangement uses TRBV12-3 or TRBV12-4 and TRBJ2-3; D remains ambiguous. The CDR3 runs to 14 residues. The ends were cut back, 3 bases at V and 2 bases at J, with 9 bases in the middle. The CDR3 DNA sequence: TGTGCCAGCAGTTTGCGGCAAATCACAGATACGCAGTATTTT. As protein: CASSLRQITDTQYF.

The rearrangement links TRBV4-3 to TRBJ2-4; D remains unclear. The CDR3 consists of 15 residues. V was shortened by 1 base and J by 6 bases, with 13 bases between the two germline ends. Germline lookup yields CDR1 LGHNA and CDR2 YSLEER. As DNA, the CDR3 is TGCGCCAGCAGCCAAGTTTCTGGGGTCGCAAACATTCAGTACTTC. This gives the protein CASSQVSGVANIQYF.

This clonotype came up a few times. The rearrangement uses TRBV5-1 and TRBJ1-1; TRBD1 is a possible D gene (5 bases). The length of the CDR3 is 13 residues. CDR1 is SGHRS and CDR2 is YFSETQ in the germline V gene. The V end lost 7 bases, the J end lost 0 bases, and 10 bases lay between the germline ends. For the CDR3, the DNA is TGCGCCAGCCTGGACACCTTGAACACTGAAGCTTTCTTT. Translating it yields CASLDTLNTEAFF.

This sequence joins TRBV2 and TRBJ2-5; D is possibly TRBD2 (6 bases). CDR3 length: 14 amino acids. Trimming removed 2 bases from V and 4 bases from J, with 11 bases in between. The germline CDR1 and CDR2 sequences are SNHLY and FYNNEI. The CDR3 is CASSESSVGETQYF. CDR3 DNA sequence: TGTGCCAGCAGTGAATCTAGCGTCGGAGAGACCCAGTACTTC.

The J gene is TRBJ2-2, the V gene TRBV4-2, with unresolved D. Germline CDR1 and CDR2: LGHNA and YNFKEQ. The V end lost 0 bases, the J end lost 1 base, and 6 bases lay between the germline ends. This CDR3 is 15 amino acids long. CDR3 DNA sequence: TGTGCCAGCAGCCAAGAGAGGAGGAACACCGGGGAGCTGTTTTTT. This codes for CASSQERRNTGELFF.

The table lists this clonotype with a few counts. In DNA, the CDR3 is TGTGCCAGCAGCTTAGCCCAAATAGCGGGAGGGAGCACAGATACGCAGTATTTT. It specifies CASSLAQIAGGSTDTQYF. The J gene is TRBJ2-3, the V gene TRBV7-2; 11 nucleotides match TRBD2. The germline V gene encodes CDR1 SGHTA and CDR2 FQGNSA. The CDR3 sequence is 18 residues long. The junction had 5 bases not matched to a gene; V was cut back by 0 bases and J by 0 bases.

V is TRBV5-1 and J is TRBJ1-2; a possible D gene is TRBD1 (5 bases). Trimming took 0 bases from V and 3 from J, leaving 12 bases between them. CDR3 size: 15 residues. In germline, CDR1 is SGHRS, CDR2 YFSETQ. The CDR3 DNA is TGCGCCAGCAGCTTGGGGGGGAAACTGGACTATGGCTACACCTTC. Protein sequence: CASSLGGKLDYGYTF.

The DNA for the CDR3 is TGTGCCAGCAGCTTAGCGCTCACGGGACAGGGGCTGGGAAACACCATATATTTT. Protein sequence: CASSLALTGQGLGNTIYF. The chain has TRBV7-2 and TRBJ1-3; 10 bases fit TRBD1. V lost 0 bases, J lost 4 bases, and 9 bases stayed unmatched. The length of the CDR3 is 18 residues. The germline CDR1 and CDR2 sequences are SGHTA and FQGNSA.

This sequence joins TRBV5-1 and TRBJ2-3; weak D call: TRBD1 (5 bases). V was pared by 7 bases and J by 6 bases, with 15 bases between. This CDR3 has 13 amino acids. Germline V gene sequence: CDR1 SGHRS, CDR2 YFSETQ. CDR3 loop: CASFRAAGDTQYF. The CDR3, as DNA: TGCGCCAGCTTTCGGGCCGCAGGGGATACGCAGTATTTT. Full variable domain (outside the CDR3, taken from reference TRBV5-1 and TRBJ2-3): KAGVTQTPRYLIKTRGQQVTLSCSPISGHRSVSWYQQTPGQGLQFLFEYFSETQRNKGNFPGRFSGRQFSNSRSEMNVSTLELGDSALYLCASFRAAGDTQYFGPGTRLTVL.

The DNA of the CDR3 is TGCGCCAGCAGCTTGAATGAGGGAAACACCATATATTTT. Translation gives CASSLNEGNTIYF. The chain uses TRBV5-1 and TRBJ1-3; no reliable D call. CDR3 length: 13 amino acids. V was shortened by 1 base and J by 4 bases, with 6 bases between the two germline ends. CDR1 SGHRS and CDR2 YFSETQ come from the germline V gene.

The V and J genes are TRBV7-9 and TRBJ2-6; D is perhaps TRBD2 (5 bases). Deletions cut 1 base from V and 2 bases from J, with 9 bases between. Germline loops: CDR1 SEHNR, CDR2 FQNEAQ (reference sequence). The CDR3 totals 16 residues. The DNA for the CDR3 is TGTGCCAGCAGCTTAGAGCACGGGGCTGGGGCCAACGTCCTGACTTTC. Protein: CASSLEHGAGANVLTF.

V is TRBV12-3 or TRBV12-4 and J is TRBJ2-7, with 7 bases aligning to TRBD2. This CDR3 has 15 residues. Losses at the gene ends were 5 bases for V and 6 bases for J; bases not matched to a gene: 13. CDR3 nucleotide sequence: TGTGCCAGCAGTGCCTCTGGGGCGGGAGATGCCGAGCAGTACTTC. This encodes CASSASGAGDAEQYF.

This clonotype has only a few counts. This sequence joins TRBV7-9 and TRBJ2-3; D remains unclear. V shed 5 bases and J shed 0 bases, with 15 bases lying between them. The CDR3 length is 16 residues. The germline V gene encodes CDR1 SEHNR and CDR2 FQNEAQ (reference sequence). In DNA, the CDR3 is TGTGCCAGCAGCCCAGAAAGCTGGCCTAGCACAGATACGCAGTATTTT. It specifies CASSPESWPSTDTQYF. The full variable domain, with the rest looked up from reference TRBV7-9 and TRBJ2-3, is DTGVSQNPRHKITKRGQNVTFRCDPISEHNRLYWYRQTLGQGPEFLTYFQNEAQLEKSRLLSDRFSAERPKGSFSTLEIQRTEQGDSAMYLCASSPESWPSTDTQYFGPGTRLTVL.

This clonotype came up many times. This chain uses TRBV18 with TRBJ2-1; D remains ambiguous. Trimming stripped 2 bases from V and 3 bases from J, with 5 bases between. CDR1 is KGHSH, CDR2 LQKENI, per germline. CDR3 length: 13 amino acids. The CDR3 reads CASSPASYNEQFF. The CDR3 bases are TGTGCCAGCTCACCAGCCAGCTACAATGAGCAGTTCTTC.

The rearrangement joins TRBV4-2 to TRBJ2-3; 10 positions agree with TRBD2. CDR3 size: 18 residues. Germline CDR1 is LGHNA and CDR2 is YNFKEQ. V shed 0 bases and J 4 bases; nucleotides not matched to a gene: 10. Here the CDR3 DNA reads TGTGCCAGCAGCCAAGAATGGTCTAGCGGGAGCTTTGCAGATACGCAGTATTTT. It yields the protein CASSQEWSSGSFADTQYF.

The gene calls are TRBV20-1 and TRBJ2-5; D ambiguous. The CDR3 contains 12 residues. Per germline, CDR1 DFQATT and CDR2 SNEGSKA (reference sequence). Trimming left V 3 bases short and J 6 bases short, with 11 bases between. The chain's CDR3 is CSARPRVQTQYF. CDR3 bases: TGCAGTGCTAGGCCCCGAGTCCAGACCCAGTACTTC.

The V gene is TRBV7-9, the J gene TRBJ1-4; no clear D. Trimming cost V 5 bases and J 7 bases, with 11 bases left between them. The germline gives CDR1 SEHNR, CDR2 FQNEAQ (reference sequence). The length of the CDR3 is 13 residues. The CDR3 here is CASSPREGEKLFF. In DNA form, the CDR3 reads TGTGCCAGCAGCCCCCGTGAGGGTGAAAAACTGTTTTTT. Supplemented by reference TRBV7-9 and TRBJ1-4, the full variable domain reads DTGVSQNPRHKITKRGQNVTFRCDPISEHNRLYWYRQTLGQGPEFLTYFQNEAQLEKSRLLSDRFSAERPKGSFSTLEIQRTEQGDSAMYLCASSPREGEKLFFGSGTQLSVL.

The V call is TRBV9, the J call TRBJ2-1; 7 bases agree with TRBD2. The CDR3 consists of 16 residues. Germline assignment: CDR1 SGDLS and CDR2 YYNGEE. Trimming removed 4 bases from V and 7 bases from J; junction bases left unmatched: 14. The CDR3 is CASSPLQGGPANEQFF. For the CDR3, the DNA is TGTGCCAGCAGCCCACTTCAGGGAGGGCCTGCGAATGAGCAGTTCTTC.

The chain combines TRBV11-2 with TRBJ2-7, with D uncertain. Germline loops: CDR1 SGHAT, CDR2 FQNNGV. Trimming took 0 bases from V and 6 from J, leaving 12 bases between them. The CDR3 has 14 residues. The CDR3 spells CASSLDTRSREQYF. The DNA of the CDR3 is TGTGCCAGCAGCTTAGATACGAGGTCCCGCGAGCAGTACTTC.

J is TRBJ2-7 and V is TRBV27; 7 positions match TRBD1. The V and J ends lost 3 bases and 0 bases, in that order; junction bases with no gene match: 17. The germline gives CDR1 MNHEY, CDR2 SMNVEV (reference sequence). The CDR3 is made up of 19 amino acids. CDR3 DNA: TGTGCCAGCAGTTTTCGGTATGGCAGGGGGAAGTTGGGCTCCTACGAGCAGTACTTC. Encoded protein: CASSFRYGRGKLGSYEQYF.